The 30 T cell receptor beta chains presented below share a single source sample, sequenced in a study of blood T cell repertoires in COVID-19. This table comes from immunoSEQ multiplex PCR, and its TCRdb copy is limited to in-frame clones, with some not included. Found here are about 400,000 clones, around 87% of them singletons; the top ten hold 0.9% to 1%. The sample taken for sequencing was PBMCs or T cells enriched from blood (not recorded which). Every receptor here comes from a woman aged 25 to 45 with acute COVID-19.

The chain carries TRBV7-3 and TRBJ2-1, with 11 nucleotides matching TRBD2. CDR3 size: 16 residues. Trimming took 4 bases from V and 5 from J; bases not matched to a gene: 7. The V gene's germline CDR1 is SGHTA and CDR2 FQGTGA. The CDR3: CASSSRTSGSHNEQFF. Here the CDR3 DNA reads TGTGCCAGCAGCTCCCGGACTAGCGGGTCCCACAATGAGCAGTTCTTC.

The rearrangement joins TRBV7-2 to TRBJ1-5, with D possibly matching TRBD1 (6 bases). Germline-derived CDR1 and CDR2 are SGHTA and FQGNSA. The CDR3 extends over 17 amino acids. Trimming shortened V by 2 bases and J by 0 bases, and 14 bases separated the two germline ends. This CDR3 reads CASSLKFGQSSNQPQHF. CDR3 DNA sequence: TGTGCCAGCAGCTTAAAATTTGGACAGAGTAGCAATCAGCCCCAGCATTTT.

In its sample, this clone was seen a few times. The chain combines TRBV2 with TRBJ2-1, with D possibly matching TRBD1 (7 bases). The V and J ends lost 5 bases and 0 bases respectively, with 14 bases between them. The V gene's germline CDR1 is SNHLY and CDR2 FYNNEI. The CDR3 spans 16 residues. CDR3 nucleotide sequence: TGTGCCAGCAGTAACGGGGGACAGCCCTCCTACAATGAGCAGTTCTTC. Its protein product is CASSNGGQPSYNEQFF.

J is TRBJ2-2 and V is TRBV4-1; 11 bases are shared with TRBD2. CDR3 length: 14 residues. The V gene's germline CDR1 is MGHRA and CDR2 YSYEKL. V lost 8 bases and J lost 8; bases outside the gene matches: 7. The CDR3 spells CASSLAGGPGELFF. The CDR3 nucleotides read TGCGCCAGCTCGCTAGCGGGGGGCCCTGGGGAGCTGTTTTTT.

The V call is TRBV3-1 (or the pseudogene TRBV3-2), the J call TRBJ1-2; TRBD1 matches at 7 bases. The CDR3 has 15 residues. The junction had 10 bases not matched to a gene; V was cut back by 6 bases and J by 3 bases. Germline V gene sequence: CDR1 LGHDT, CDR2 YNNKEL (reference sequence). The CDR3 loop is CASRQWTGGDYGYTF. The CDR3 nucleotides are TGTGCCAGCAGACAATGGACAGGAGGAGACTATGGCTACACCTTC.

V gene TRBV9 combines with J gene TRBJ1-3; possibly TRBD1 for D (5 bases). V dropped 3 bases and J dropped 2 bases, with 9 bases sitting between them. From germline, CDR1 is SGDLS and CDR2 YYNGEE. The CDR3 consists of 14 residues. The CDR3 DNA reads TGTGCCAGCAGCGACCAGGGTCCTGGAAACACCATATATTTT. Its translation is CASSDQGPGNTIYF.

This chain connects TRBV7-3 to TRBJ2-5, with 7 bases identical to TRBD2. Germline V lookup: CDR1 SGHTA, CDR2 FQGTGA. V lost 3 bases and J lost 1; bases outside the gene matches: 8. This CDR3 contains 16 residues. Here the CDR3 reads CASSLAGENFQETQYF. The CDR3 nucleotides read TGTGCCAGCAGCTTGGCGGGGGAAAACTTCCAAGAGACCCAGTACTTC.

The CDR3 coding sequence is TGTGCTAGTGGTTTGGTACACGGGACAGGGATCTACGAGCAGTACTTC. Protein: CASGLVHGTGIYEQYF. The chain couples TRBV12-5 to TRBJ2-7, with 9 bases matching TRBD1. This CDR3 region has 16 residues. The germline V gene encodes CDR1 LGHNT and CDR2 FRNRAP. J was trimmed by 3 bases and V by 0 bases; bases with no gene match: 6.

The gene calls are TRBV25-1 and TRBJ1-6, with unresolved D. Per the germline V gene, CDR1 is MGHDK and CDR2 is SYGVNS. The V gene lost 4 bases and the J gene lost 7 bases, with 5 bases spanning the gap. The CDR3 loop spans 12 amino acids. The CDR3, as DNA: TGTGCCAGCAGTGTAGAAAATTCACCCCTCCACTTT. It codes for CASSVENSPLHF.

The V and J genes are TRBV30 and TRBJ2-2; 9 nucleotides line up with TRBD2. The germline V gene has CDR1 GTSNPN and CDR2 SVGIG (reference sequence). V was pared by 7 bases and J by 7 bases, with 4 bases of the junction left unmatched. The CDR3 totals 12 residues. CDR3 amino acids: CASSGVVGELFF. The CDR3 coding sequence is TGTGCCTCTAGCGGGGTCGTCGGGGAGCTGTTTTTT.

This clone appeared a single time. V is TRBV5-1 and J is TRBJ2-7, with 8 bases matching TRBD2. V gave up 0 bases and J gave up 2 bases; unmatched junction bases: 4. The V gene's germline CDR1 is SGHRS and CDR2 YFSETQ. The CDR3 runs to 15 residues. The DNA of the CDR3 is TGCGCCAGCAGCTTGGGATCGGGGGGGCCCTACGAGCAGTACTTC. It translates to CASSLGSGGPYEQYF. Combining the CDR3 with reference TRBV5-1 and TRBJ2-7 gives the whole variable domain KAGVTQTPRYLIKTRGQQVTLSCSPISGHRSVSWYQQTPGQGLQFLFEYFSETQRNKGNFPGRFSGRQFSNSRSEMNVSTLELGDSALYLCASSLGSGGPYEQYFGPGTRLTVT.

This clone was seen only once. This sequence joins TRBV4-3 and TRBJ2-7; TRBD1 might be the D (5 bases). V was pared by 0 bases and J by 3 bases, with 18 bases between. The CDR3 is 17 residues long. The V gene's germline CDR1 is LGHNA and CDR2 YSLEER. CDR3 nucleotide sequence: TGCGCCAGCAGCCAAGAGGTTAACAGGCCAAACTACTACGAGCAGTACTTC. Protein product: CASSQEVNRPNYYEQYF.

Here the CDR3 DNA reads TGCGCCAGCAGCACCGGACTAGCGATGCACAATGAGCAGTTCTTC. Translated, it gives CASSTGLAMHNEQFF. The rearrangement uses TRBV5-1 and TRBJ2-1, with TRBD2 matching over 9 bases. The germline gives CDR1 SGHRS, CDR2 YFSETQ. V lost 4 bases, J lost 5 bases, and 7 bases stayed unmatched. The CDR3 runs to 15 residues.

The rearrangement uses TRBV7-3 and TRBJ2-1; D is perhaps TRBD1 (6 bases). Germline values: CDR1 SGHTA, CDR2 FQGTGA. Trimming removed 5 bases at V and 5 bases at J, with 22 bases between. The CDR3 covers 17 residues. The CDR3 here is CASSPKGQRLNNNEQFF. The CDR3 DNA reads as TGTGCCAGCAGCCCTAAAGGACAGAGGCTAAACAACAATGAGCAGTTCTTC.

This clone was observed a single time. The V gene is TRBV19, the J gene TRBJ1-2; D gene ambiguous. V gave up 5 bases and J gave up 4 bases, with 11 bases separating them. The CDR3 runs 13 residues. Per the germline V gene, CDR1 is LNHDA and CDR2 is SQIVND (reference sequence). The CDR3 coding sequence is TGTGCCAGTAGTCCCGAGGAGACCTATGGCTACACCTTC. Translating gives CASSPEETYGYTF.

The genes are TRBV5-6 and TRBJ2-3; 8 bases align to TRBD2. CDR3 size: 14 residues. CDR1 is SGHDT and CDR2 is YYEEEE in the germline V gene. J was trimmed by 8 bases and V by 4 bases; bases with no gene match: 9. The CDR3 DNA is TGTGCCAGCAGCGCGGGACTAGGTGGCTCTACGCAGTATTTT. It translates to CASSAGLGGSTQYF.

As DNA, the CDR3 is TGTGCCAGTAGTCAACTTCCGGGGACAGGGGTCCCCCGTGGCTACACCTTC. Its translation: CASSQLPGTGVPRGYTF. The chain is built from TRBV19 and TRBJ1-2; 10 bases fit TRBD1. The germline V gene encodes CDR1 LNHDA and CDR2 SQIVND (reference sequence). The length of the CDR3 is 17 residues. The V and J ends lost 5 bases and 7 bases, in that order; junction bases with no gene match: 16.

The chain recombines TRBV7-3 with TRBJ2-6; D is unresolved. The V gene's germline CDR1 is SGHTA and CDR2 FQGTGA. V shed 5 bases and J shed 0 bases, with 8 bases lying between them. The CDR3 totals 15 residues. CDR3 bases: TGTGCCAGCAGCCCTTTTAGCTCTGGGGCCAACGTCCTGACTTTC. Protein sequence: CASSPFSSGANVLTF.

This chain joins TRBV19 and TRBJ1-2; no firm D call. V gave up 3 bases and J gave up 4 bases, with 15 bases separating them. Germline V lookup: CDR1 LNHDA, CDR2 SQIVND (reference sequence). This CDR3 has 15 residues. The CDR3 DNA reads TGTGCCAGTAGTATCGGGAGGAACCCCCTCTATGGCTACACCTTC. Its translation is CASSIGRNPLYGYTF.

In DNA, the CDR3 is TGTGCCACCATTGACAGGGCGAATGAAAAACTGTTTTTT. It yields the protein CATIDRANEKLFF. The V gene is TRBV24-1, the J gene TRBJ1-4, with 7 bases identical to TRBD1. Germline loops: CDR1 KGHDR, CDR2 SFDVKD. This CDR3 comprises 13 residues. The trim removed 8 bases at V and 5 bases at J, leaving 4 bases unmatched.

This chain uses TRBV9 with TRBJ2-3; D gene unclear. CDR1 is SGDLS and CDR2 is YYNGEE in the germline V gene. CDR3 length: 14 amino acids. V dropped 3 bases and J dropped 4 bases, with 12 bases sitting between them. The CDR3 region is CASSAPRPADTQYF. The CDR3 DNA reads TGTGCCAGCAGCGCCCCTAGGCCCGCAGATACGCAGTATTTT.

The chain has TRBV19 and TRBJ1-1; D uncertain. This CDR3 has 13 amino acids. Per the germline V gene, CDR1 is LNHDA and CDR2 is SQIVND (reference sequence). Deletions cut 1 base from V and 1 base from J, with 4 bases between. This CDR3 reads CASSIVRNTEAFF. CDR3 sequence (DNA): TGTGCCAGTAGTATAGTGCGGAACACTGAAGCTTTCTTT.

The J gene is TRBJ1-6, the V gene TRBV18; 9 positions match TRBD1. The CDR3 covers 15 residues. Germline V gene sequence: CDR1 KGHSH, CDR2 LQKENI. Germline trimming cut 3 bases from V and 6 bases from J; bases unmatched to any gene: 3. The CDR3 coding sequence is TGTGCCAGCTCACCGGGACAGGGTTTTAATTCACCCCTCCACTTT. It codes for CASSPGQGFNSPLHF.

Notes on this clone: At one end the junction does not follow the germline gene, possibly because of a read error. The rearrangement uses TRBV2 and TRBJ1-2; no reliable D call. The V gene's germline CDR1 is SNHLY and CDR2 FYNNEI. This CDR3 spans 13 amino acids. CDR3 protein: CAIERASSYGYTF. In DNA form, the CDR3 reads TGTGCCATAGAGAGGGCATCTTCCTATGGCTATACCTTC.

The chain links TRBV2 to TRBJ2-2; D may be TRBD2 (5 bases). V was trimmed by 7 bases and J by 7 bases, leaving 19 bases between them. This CDR3 has 15 residues. The germline V gene has CDR1 SNHLY and CDR2 FYNNEI. CDR3 loop: CASIRTSPGNGELFF. CDR3 in DNA: TGTGCCAGCATTAGGACCTCCCCGGGAAACGGGGAGCTGTTTTTT.

This rearrangement joins TRBV15 to TRBJ1-1, with no clear D. CDR3 length: 15 residues. V lost 1 base and J lost 0, with 9 bases in between. Germline lookup yields CDR1 LNHNV and CDR2 YYDKDF (reference sequence). DNA for the CDR3: TGTGCCACCAGCAGAGGGACGGGGTTGAACACTGAAGCTTTCTTT. This translates into CATSRGTGLNTEAFF.

This chain joins TRBV28 and TRBJ2-1, with D possibly being TRBD1 (6 bases). Deletions cut 7 bases from V and 1 base from J, with 17 bases between. Germline loops: CDR1 MDHEN, CDR2 SYDVKM. CDR3 length equals 16 residues. The CDR3: CASTTLRTVSYNEQFF. CDR3 bases: TGTGCCAGCACCACCCTTCGGACAGTATCCTACAATGAGCAGTTCTTC.

The chain carries TRBV7-9 and TRBJ1-1, with 10 bases identical to TRBD1. Germline assignment: CDR1 SEHNR and CDR2 FQNEAQ (reference sequence). This CDR3 is 15 amino acids long. With V trimmed by 5 bases and J by 2 bases, 5 bases remained unmatched. The CDR3 loop is CASSARDRGNTEAFF. The CDR3 nucleotides are TGTGCCAGCAGCGCTCGGGACAGGGGAAACACTGAAGCTTTCTTT.

J is TRBJ2-1 and V is TRBV7-9; 7 nucleotides match TRBD2. The germline V gene encodes CDR1 SEHNR and CDR2 FQNEAQ (reference sequence). The CDR3 extends over 15 amino acids. The trim removed 8 bases at V and 5 bases at J, leaving 12 bases unmatched. CDR3 amino acids: CASRSRAGVNNEQFF. The DNA of the CDR3 is TGTGCCAGCCGTTCGCGGGCGGGGGTAAACAATGAGCAGTTCTTC.

The rearrangement joins TRBV6-2 or TRBV6-3 to TRBJ2-1, with 7 nucleotides matching TRBD1. The CDR3 has 13 amino acids. The ends lost 5 bases at V and 4 bases at J; junction bases unmatched: 2. Germline loops: CDR1 MNHEY, CDR2 SVGEGT. The CDR3 nucleotides read TGTGCCAGCAGTAGGGGGCTGTACAATGAGCAGTTCTTC. Translating gives CASSRGLYNEQFF.